A selection of T cell receptor beta chains follows, all from one sample in a study of PD-L1 blockade in urothelial cancer. Here immunoSEQ multiplex PCR was the method, and the copy in TCRdb shows in-frame clones only, minus some. The table lists 85,000 to 100,000 clones, more than 90% of them singletons. The sample here was PBMCs, taken around atezolizumab (anti-PD-L1) treatment. These receptors were taken from a man aged 60-69 years with urothelial cancer. The CDR3 runs from the conserved cysteine through the conserved F or W. The D gene is left open where the match is weak. Expanded clones get a size class; other rows say once, few or many, or leave the size out.

d_call clone_size j_call v_call cdr3_nt cdr3_aa
NA NA TRBJ2-7 TRBV6-1 TGTGCCAGCAGTGATGATGGAGGGACCGTCTACGAGCAGTACTTC CASSDDGGTVYEQYF
TRBD1 NA TRBJ2-7 TRBV4-1 TGCGCCAGCAGCCCACAGGGGGGAGGCTCCTACGAGCAGTACTTC CASSPQGGGSYEQYF
TRBD2 NA TRBJ2-7 TRBV25-1 TGTGCCAGCAGTGGAGTAGCGGGAGTAGGCGAGCAGTACTTC CASSGVAGVGEQYF
TRBD1 NA TRBJ2-7 TRBV7-2 TGTGCCAGCAGCTCAGAGACAGGGATAGGGGAGCAGTACTTC CASSSETGIGEQYF
NA NA TRBJ2-3 TRBV16 TGTGCCAGCAGCCAGGACAGAACCGAACTCTTGCAGTATTTT CASSQDRTELLQYF
NA once TRBJ2-7 TRBV7-7 TGTGCTAGCAGCTTAGTCCCGGGGGCCTACGAGCAGTACTTC CASSLVPGAYEQYF
NA NA TRBJ2-3 TRBV4-3 TGCGCCAGCAGCCAAGGCGGGTCCGGGAGAGATACGCAGTATTTT CASSQGGSGRDTQYF
NA NA TRBJ1-2 TRBV4-3 TGCGCCAGCAGCCCCGATGCGGTTTCTAACTATGGCTACACCTTC CASSPDAVSNYGYTF
TRBD1 NA TRBJ2-7 TRBV7-8 TGTGCCAGCAGCTTAAGGGACAGGGGTTTTGACGAGCAGTACTTC CASSLRDRGFDEQYF
TRBD1 NA TRBJ2-3 TRBV10-3 TGTGCCACCCAACTCGGGACAGGGGGGGATACGCAGTATTTT CATQLGTGGDTQYF
TRBD2 NA TRBJ2-1 TRBV29-1 TGCAGCGTGCCTGGGGGGGAGGTCACCTACAATGAGCAGTTCTTC CSVPGGEVTYNEQFF
TRBD1 NA TRBJ2-7 TRBV15 TGTGCCACCAGGCCGGGACAGGGATCCTACGAGCAGTACTTC CATRPGQGSYEQYF
NA NA TRBJ2-7 TRBV27 TGTGCCAGCAGTTTATACGCGCACCCTCACGAGCAGTACTTC CASSLYAHPHEQYF
TRBD2 NA TRBJ2-7 TRBV5-4 TGTGCCAGCAGCTTAAGTAGCGGGAGGACCTCCTACGAGCAGTACTTC CASSLSSGRTSYEQYF
TRBD2 NA TRBJ2-3 TRBV9 TGTGCCAGCAGCGTAGCATTAGCGGGAGGTGGCACAGATACGCAGTATTTT CASSVALAGGGTDTQYF
TRBD2 NA TRBJ2-7 TRBV6-5 TGTGCCAGCAGTTTCTCGGGAGGTGGCGAGCAGTACTTC CASSFSGGGEQYF
NA NA TRBJ2-3 TRBV7-9 TGTGCCAGCAGACGCGGGACTCAAGGTTCAGATACGCAGTATTTT CASRRGTQGSDTQYF
TRBD2 NA TRBJ2-1 TRBV7-8 TGTGCCAGCAGCCAACTAGCGAGTGAGCAGTTCTTC CASSQLASEQFF
NA NA TRBJ1-2 TRBV7-9 TGTGCCAGCAGCTTCGGACAGAAGCTCTATGGCTACACCTTC CASSFGQKLYGYTF
TRBD2 NA TRBJ2-7 TRBV10-3 TGTGCCATCAGTGAGCGTACCGGGAGGCCCTACGAGCAGTACTTC CAISERTGRPYEQYF
NA once TRBJ2-3 TRBV6-5 TGTGCCAGCAGTTCAGGCCCCGGTGGGGATACGCAGTATTTT CASSSGPGGDTQYF
NA NA TRBJ1-2 TRBV28 TGTGCCAGCAGTTCACAACAGGGCGGGGGCTACACCTTC CASSSQQGGGYTF
TRBD2 NA TRBJ2-1 TRBV30 TGTGCCTGGGCGGGGGGACTAACGTCTTCCTACAATGAGCAGTTCTTC CAWAGGLTSSYNEQFF
NA NA TRBJ2-2 TRBV28 TGTGCCAGCAGTTTCAACAAGTTTAACACCGGGGAGCTGTTTTTT CASSFNKFNTGELFF
TRBD2 NA TRBJ2-7 TRBV10-3 TGTGCCATCAGTGAGTCCCTAGCGGGAGACTACGAGCAGTACTTC CAISESLAGDYEQYF
TRBD2 NA TRBJ2-7 TRBV6-5 TGTGCCAGCAGTTCCCTGGGGGAGCGGGGGGTGGGAGAGCAGTACTTC CASSSLGERGVGEQYF
TRBD1 NA TRBJ2-7 TRBV4-3 TGCGCCAGCAGCCTTGGGAGGACAGGGGACCACGAGCAGTACTTC CASSLGRTGDHEQYF
TRBD2 NA TRBJ2-5 TRBV7-9 TGTGCCAGCAGCCCAATCACGGGACTAGCAGAGACCCAGTACTTC CASSPITGLAETQYF
TRBD1 NA TRBJ2-7 TRBV6-1 TGTGCCAGCAGTGCCCGACAGGGTAGCTCCTACGAGCAGTACTTC CASSARQGSSYEQYF
NA NA TRBJ2-3 TRBV5-1 TGCGCCAGCAGCTTGGCCCCCCAGGGAGATACGCAGTATTTT CASSLAPQGDTQYF
TRBD1 NA TRBJ2-7 TRBV7-2 TGTGCCAGCAGCTTAAGGGGGCCCTACGAGCAGTACTTC CASSLRGPYEQYF
NA NA TRBJ2-7 TRBV11-1 TGTGCCAGCAGCATCGCCGCTAATAGGGGTTACGAGCAGTACTTC CASSIAANRGYEQYF
TRBD1 NA TRBJ1-1 TRBV28 TGTGCCAGCACCGGACAGGGGGCGCTGGGAACTGAAGCTTTCTTT CASTGQGALGTEAFF
TRBD2 NA TRBJ2-1 TRBV7-3 TGTGCCAGCAGCTTAAGGCCTAGCGGGGGGGATCACAATGAGCAGTTCTTC CASSLRPSGGDHNEQFF
TRBD1 NA TRBJ2-3 TRBV5-1 TGCGCCAGCAGCTTGGGAGGGACAGGGGTCCCCTTCTCCACAGATACGCAGTATTTT CASSLGGTGVPFSTDTQYF
TRBD1 once TRBJ1-3 TRBV6-6 TGTGCCAGCAGTTACGACAGGGGAGGTGGAAACACCATATATTTT CASSYDRGGGNTIYF
NA NA TRBJ1-5 TRBV6-5 TGTGCCAGCAGTTACTCGCGGGGGACCGCACTGCCCCAGCATTTT CASSYSRGTALPQHF
NA few TRBJ2-7 TRBV11-2 TGTGCCAGCAGCTCAATCGGTCTTTACTACGAGCAGTACTTC CASSSIGLYYEQYF
TRBD2 NA TRBJ2-1 TRBV4-1 TGCGCCAGCAGCCAACCCGGACTAGTTCCCTACAATGAGCAGTTCTTC CASSQPGLVPYNEQFF
NA NA TRBJ1-5 TRBV7-2 TGTGCCAGCAGCCCAGGTAGGGGTGATCAGCCCCAGCATTTT CASSPGRGDQPQHF